Listed below are T cell receptor beta chains from one sample, sequenced in a study of T-cell memory formation after mild COVID-19. TCRdb recomputed calls from the 5' RACE reads with MiXCR, one row per CDR3 protein. The table includes about 340,000 distinct CDR3 sequences, more than 15% detected once. The sample taken for sequencing was PBMCs or a T cell subset sorted from them (not recorded which). The receptors shown here come from a man aged 18 to 29 who had mild COVID-19 (a few samples of this study predate the infection). Cell type and time point are not known. Both conserved end residues are part of each CDR3. The order of the fields is clone size, V gene, CDR3 protein. The size field is filled for only some rows; it gives once, few, many or a size class.

clone size: few
V gene: TRBV27
CDR3 protein: CASSPHTSIVSYQETQYF

clone size: few
V gene: TRBV10-3
CDR3 protein: CAIPGAGGPNTGELFF

clone size: .
V gene: TRBV2
CDR3 protein: CASSDLTPTTGEQYF

clone size: few
V gene: TRBV6-6
CDR3 protein: CASSYGESGNTEAFF

clone size: few
V gene: TRBV30
CDR3 protein: CAWRVGPGGSNQPQHF

clone size: few
V gene: TRBV9
CDR3 protein: CASSVAAGQGTDTQYF

clone size: few
V gene: TRBV19
CDR3 protein: CASSPGTGGSGAFF

clone size: .
V gene: TRBV6-5
CDR3 protein: CASNQRGGTQYF

clone size: .
V gene: TRBV6-5
CDR3 protein: CASRNGRSYGYTF

clone size: few
V gene: TRBV4-2
CDR3 protein: CASSLSGGVSEKLFF

clone size: many
V gene: TRBV5-5
CDR3 protein: CASSLEDVPYNEQFF

clone size: few
V gene: TRBV5-5
CDR3 protein: CASCYSPGAGELFF

clone size: few
V gene: TRBV7-9
CDR3 protein: CASLPDRGSQETQYF

clone size: few
V gene: TRBV6-5
CDR3 protein: CASSPGLGNTEAFF

clone size: .
V gene: TRBV27
CDR3 protein: CASSVLVSGTGELFF

clone size: few
V gene: TRBV12-3/TRBV12-4
CDR3 protein: CASSLWGTSGGMALSNEQFF

clone size: few
V gene: TRBV6-5
CDR3 protein: CASSYSGHDNQPQHF

clone size: few
V gene: TRBV9
CDR3 protein: CASSPRTDMNTEAFF

clone size: .
V gene: TRBV3-1
CDR3 protein: CASSQDRQIEKLFF

clone size: few
V gene: TRBV3-1
CDR3 protein: CASSQVRGSVETQYF

clone size: few
V gene: TRBV29-1
CDR3 protein: CSGGTGRKNIQYF

clone size: .
V gene: TRBV30
CDR3 protein: CAWSADGGSGYTF

clone size: .
V gene: TRBV7-2
CDR3 protein: CASSLVPSRRGGPTDTQYF

clone size: .
V gene: TRBV2
CDR3 protein: CANDVYYGYTF

clone size: few
V gene: TRBV7-3
CDR3 protein: CASSLRWAGELFF

clone size: .
V gene: TRBV20-1
CDR3 protein: CSASLRGTLQETQYF

clone size: few
V gene: TRBV5-1
CDR3 protein: CASSLTLLAGANVLTF

clone size: .
V gene: TRBV12-3/TRBV12-4
CDR3 protein: CASSRVIPAFF

clone size: few
V gene: TRBV12-3/TRBV12-4
CDR3 protein: CASGGTSSYNEQFF

clone size: .
V gene: TRBV23-1
CDR3 protein: CASSGWDRDLSNQPQHF

clone size: .
V gene: TRBV19
CDR3 protein: CASSRDGFANGYTF

clone size: .
V gene: TRBV28
CDR3 protein: CASSLGTADQPQHF

clone size: .
V gene: TRBV9
CDR3 protein: CASKRGGGGATDTQYF

clone size: few
V gene: TRBV27
CDR3 protein: CASSSQSDRNQPQHF

clone size: .
V gene: TRBV4-3
CDR3 protein: CASSHRGEQFF

clone size: few
V gene: TRBV5-6
CDR3 protein: CASSSLTGANEKLFF

clone size: many
V gene: TRBV18
CDR3 protein: CASSPTSTEAFF

clone size: few
V gene: TRBV7-2
CDR3 protein: CASSLARGRGTEAFF

clone size: .
V gene: TRBV6-5
CDR3 protein: CASSPGTGDSHTEAFF

clone size: many
V gene: TRBV7-9
CDR3 protein: CASSLSHGSYSTDTQYF

clone size: few
V gene: TRBV30
CDR3 protein: CAWSWNTEAFF

clone size: few
V gene: TRBV20-1
CDR3 protein: CSARSAGGQETQYF

clone size: many
V gene: TRBV4-3
CDR3 protein: CASSQALGRTDTQYF

clone size: few
V gene: TRBV5-5
CDR3 protein: CASSPGRTDGNQPQHF

clone size: .
V gene: TRBV20-1
CDR3 protein: CSARPPGEETQYF

clone size: few
V gene: TRBV4-3
CDR3 protein: CASSQGLAGAGELFF

clone size: .
V gene: TRBV24-1
CDR3 protein: CATLGQSYSPLHF

clone size: few
V gene: TRBV11-2
CDR3 protein: CASSLGGRLTYEQYF

clone size: .
V gene: TRBV7-2
CDR3 protein: CASSPFQGGTEAFF

clone size: .
V gene: TRBV19
CDR3 protein: CASSIRTGTDTQYF

clone size: few
V gene: TRBV20-1
CDR3 protein: CMARRQNTEAFF

clone size: .
V gene: TRBV5-1
CDR3 protein: CATRDPGSHEQYF

clone size: .
V gene: TRBV7-9
CDR3 protein: CASSFATNEKLFF

clone size: .
V gene: TRBV28
CDR3 protein: CAGMTGDTEAFF

clone size: .
V gene: TRBV7-2
CDR3 protein: CASSLAAQAGSGEQYF

clone size: few
V gene: TRBV4-3
CDR3 protein: CASSQDSGHVGPKLFF

clone size: few
V gene: TRBV24-1
CDR3 protein: CATSDSGRETQYF